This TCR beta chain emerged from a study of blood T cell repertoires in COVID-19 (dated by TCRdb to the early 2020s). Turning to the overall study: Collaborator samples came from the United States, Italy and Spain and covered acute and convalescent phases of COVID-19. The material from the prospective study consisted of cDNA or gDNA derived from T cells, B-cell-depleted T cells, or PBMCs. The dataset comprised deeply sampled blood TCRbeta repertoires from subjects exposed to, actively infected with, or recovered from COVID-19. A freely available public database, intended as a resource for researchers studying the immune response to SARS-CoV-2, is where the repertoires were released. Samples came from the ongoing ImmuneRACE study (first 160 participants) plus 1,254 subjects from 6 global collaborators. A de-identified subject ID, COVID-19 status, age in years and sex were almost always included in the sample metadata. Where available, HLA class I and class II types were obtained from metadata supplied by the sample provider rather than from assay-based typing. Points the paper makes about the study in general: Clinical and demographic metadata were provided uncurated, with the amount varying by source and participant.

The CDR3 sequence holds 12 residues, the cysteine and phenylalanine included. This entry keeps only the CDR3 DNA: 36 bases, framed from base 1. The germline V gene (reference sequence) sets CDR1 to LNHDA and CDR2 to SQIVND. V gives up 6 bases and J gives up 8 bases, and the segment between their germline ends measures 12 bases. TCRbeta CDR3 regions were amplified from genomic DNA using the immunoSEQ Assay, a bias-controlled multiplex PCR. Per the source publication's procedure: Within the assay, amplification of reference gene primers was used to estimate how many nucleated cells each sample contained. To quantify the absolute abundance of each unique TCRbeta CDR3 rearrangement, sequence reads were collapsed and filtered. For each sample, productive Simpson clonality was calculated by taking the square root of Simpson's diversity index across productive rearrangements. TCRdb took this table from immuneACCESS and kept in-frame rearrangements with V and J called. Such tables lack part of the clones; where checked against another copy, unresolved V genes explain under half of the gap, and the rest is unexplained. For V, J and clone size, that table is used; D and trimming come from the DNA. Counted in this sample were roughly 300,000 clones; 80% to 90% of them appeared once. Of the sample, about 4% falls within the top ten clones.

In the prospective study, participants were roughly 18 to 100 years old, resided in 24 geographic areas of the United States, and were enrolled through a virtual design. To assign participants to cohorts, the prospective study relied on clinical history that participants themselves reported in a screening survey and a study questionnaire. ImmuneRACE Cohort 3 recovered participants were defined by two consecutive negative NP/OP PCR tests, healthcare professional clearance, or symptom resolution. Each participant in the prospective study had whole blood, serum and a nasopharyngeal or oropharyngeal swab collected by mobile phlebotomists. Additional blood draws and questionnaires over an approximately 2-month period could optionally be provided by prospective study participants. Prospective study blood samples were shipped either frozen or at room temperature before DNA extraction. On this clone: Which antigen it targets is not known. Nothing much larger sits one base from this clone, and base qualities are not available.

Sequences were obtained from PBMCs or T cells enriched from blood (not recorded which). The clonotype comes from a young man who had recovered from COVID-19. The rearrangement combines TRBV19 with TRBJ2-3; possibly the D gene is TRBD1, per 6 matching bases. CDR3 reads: CASRWDTSTQYF. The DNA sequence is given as TGTGCCAGTAGGTGGGACACAAGTACGCAGTATTTT.